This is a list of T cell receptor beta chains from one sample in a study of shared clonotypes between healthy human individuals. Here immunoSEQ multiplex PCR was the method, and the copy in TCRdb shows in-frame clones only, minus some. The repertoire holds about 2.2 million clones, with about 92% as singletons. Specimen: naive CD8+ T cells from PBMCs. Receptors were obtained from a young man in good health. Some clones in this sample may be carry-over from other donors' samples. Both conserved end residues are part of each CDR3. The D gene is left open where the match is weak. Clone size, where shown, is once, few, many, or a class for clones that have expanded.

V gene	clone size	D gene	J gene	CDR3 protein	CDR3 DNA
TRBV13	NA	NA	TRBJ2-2	CASTAGTTGELFF	TGTGCCAGCACGGCAGGGACCACCGGGGAGCTGTTTTTT
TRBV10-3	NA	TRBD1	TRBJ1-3	CAILGGGQHRDRESISGNTIYF	TGTGCCATCCTCGGGGGGGGTCAACACCGGGACAGGGAATCCATCTCTGGAAACACCATATATTTT
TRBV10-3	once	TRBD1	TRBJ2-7	CAIGTGRDEQYF	TGTGCCATCGGGACAGGGAGAGACGAGCAGTACTTC
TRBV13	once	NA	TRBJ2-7	CASSETRTYEQYF	TGTGCCAGCAGCGAAACTAGAACCTACGAGCAGTACTTC
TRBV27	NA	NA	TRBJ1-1	CASSATANTEAFF	TGTGCCAGCAGCGCGACAGCGAACACTGAAGCTTTCTTT
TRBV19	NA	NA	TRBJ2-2	CASRPRDGHTGELFF	TGTGCCAGCCGCCCCCGGGACGGACACACCGGGGAGCTGTTTTTT
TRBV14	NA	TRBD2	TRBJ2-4	CASSQRGESELLAKNIQYF	TGTGCCAGCAGCCAACGGGGGGAGTCAGAGCTACTAGCCAAAAACATTCAGTACTTC
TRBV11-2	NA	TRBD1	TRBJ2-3	CASSLGDRGGDTQYF	TGTGCCAGCAGCTTAGGTGACAGGGGTGGGGATACGCAGTATTTT
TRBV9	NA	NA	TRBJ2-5	CASSVGRETQYF	TGTGCCAGCAGCGTAGGACGGGAGACCCAGTACTTC
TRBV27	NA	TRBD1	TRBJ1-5	CASSPRTGQGVQHF	TGTGCCAGCAGTCCCCGGACAGGTCAGGGGGTCCAGCATTTT
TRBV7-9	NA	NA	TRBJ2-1	CASRPEIIYNEQFF	TGTGCCAGCAGGCCGGAAATAATATACAATGAGCAGTTCTTC
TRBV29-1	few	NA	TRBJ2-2	CSVDLRSPGELFF	TGCAGCGTTGATCTGCGGTCGCCCGGGGAGCTGTTTTTT
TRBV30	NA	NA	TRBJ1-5	CAWSWGREGNQPQHF	TGTGCCTGGAGTTGGGGGAGAGAGGGCAATCAGCCCCAGCATTTT
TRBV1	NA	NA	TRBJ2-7	CTSSPRLLAGGPLEYF	TGCACCAGCAGCCCCCGCCTACTAGCGGGAGGGCCACTTGAGTACTTC
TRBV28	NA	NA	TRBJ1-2	CASSPPNYGYTF	TGTGCCAGCAGTCCTCCTAACTATGGCTACACCTTC
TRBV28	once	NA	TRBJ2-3	CASSFEAEGGDTQYF	TGTGCCAGCAGTTTCGAAGCGGAAGGGGGAGATACGCAGTATTTT
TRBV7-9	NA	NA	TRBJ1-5	CASRLDNQPQHF	TGTGCCAGCCGTCTCGACAATCAGCCCCAGCATTTT
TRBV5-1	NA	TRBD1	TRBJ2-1	CASSLSGTGNYNEQFF	TGCGCCAGCAGCTTGTCTGGGACAGGGAACTACAATGAGCAGTTCTTC
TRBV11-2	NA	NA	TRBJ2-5	CASSLVTAVTQYF	TGTGCCAGCAGCTTAGTGACTGCCGTGACCCAGTACTTC
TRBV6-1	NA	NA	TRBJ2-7	CASSEGDSPRYEQYF	TGTGCCAGCAGTGAAGGGGACTCCCCCCGATACGAGCAGTACTTC
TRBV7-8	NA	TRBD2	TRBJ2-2	CASSPTGRAATGELFF	TGTGCCAGCAGCCCTACCGGGAGGGCCGCCACCGGGGAGCTGTTTTTT
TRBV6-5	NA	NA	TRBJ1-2	CASSYLGAGDGYTF	TGTGCCAGCAGTTACCTTGGGGCAGGGGATGGCTACACCTTC
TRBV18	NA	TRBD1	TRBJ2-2	CASSPDRANTGELFF	TGTGCCAGCTCACCGGACAGGGCGAACACCGGGGAGCTGTTTTTT
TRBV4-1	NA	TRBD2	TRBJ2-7	CASASGSDYEQYF	TGCGCCAGCGCTAGCGGGAGTGATTACGAGCAGTACTTC
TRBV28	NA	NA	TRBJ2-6	CASIDLVGKRPGGANVLTF	TGTGCCAGCATTGACTTGGTGGGCAAACGTCCGGGTGGGGCCAACGTCCTGACTTTC
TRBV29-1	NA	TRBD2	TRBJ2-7	CSVHLASGEQYF	TGCAGCGTTCACCTTGCTAGCGGCGAGCAGTACTTC
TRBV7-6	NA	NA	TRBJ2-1	CASSYGVARNEQFF	TGTGCCAGCAGCTACGGAGTAGCACGTAATGAGCAGTTCTTC
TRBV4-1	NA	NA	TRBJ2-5	CASSLGSGGETQYF	TGCGCCAGCAGTCTCGGATCCGGAGGAGAGACCCAGTACTTC
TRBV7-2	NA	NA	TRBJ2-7	CASSSLKGTVAYEQYF	TGTGCCAGCAGCTCGTTGAAGGGTACGGTGGCCTACGAGCAGTACTTC
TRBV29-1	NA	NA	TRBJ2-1	CSGVGAGDEQFF	TGCAGCGGGGTGGGGGCAGGGGATGAGCAGTTCTTC
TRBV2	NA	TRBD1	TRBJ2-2	CASRGQGTNTGELFF	TGTGCCAGCAGGGGACAGGGAACGAACACCGGGGAGCTGTTTTTT
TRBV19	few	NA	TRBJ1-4	CASSLGGRNEKLFF	TGTGCCAGTAGCCTCGGAGGCCGTAATGAAAAACTGTTTTTT
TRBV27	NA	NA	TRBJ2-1	CASSLRGSSYNEQFF	TGTGCCAGCAGTCTCCGGGGAAGCTCCTACAATGAGCAGTTCTTC
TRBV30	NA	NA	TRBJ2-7	CACLHEQYF	TGTGCCTGTCTCCACGAGCAGTACTTC
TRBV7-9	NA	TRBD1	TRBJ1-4	CASSLLRGSGEKLFF	TGTGCCAGCAGCTTACTCAGGGGGTCGGGTGAAAAACTGTTTTTT
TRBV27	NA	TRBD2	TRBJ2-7	CASSSPGLAGAYEQYF	TGTGCCAGCAGTTCGCCGGGACTAGCGGGAGCTTACGAGCAGTACTTC
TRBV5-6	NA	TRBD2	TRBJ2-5	CASSWTSLETQYF	TGTGCCAGCAGCTGGACTAGCTTAGAGACCCAGTACTTC
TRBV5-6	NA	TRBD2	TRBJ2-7	CASSSGTSDPYEQYF	TGTGCCAGCAGCTCGGGGACTAGCGATCCCTACGAGCAGTACTTC
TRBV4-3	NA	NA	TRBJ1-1	CASSHRAGTEAFF	TGCGCCAGCAGCCACCGGGCGGGCACTGAAGCTTTCTTT
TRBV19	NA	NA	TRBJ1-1	CASSMGARTEAFF	TGTGCCAGTAGTATGGGGGCGAGGACTGAAGCTTTCTTT
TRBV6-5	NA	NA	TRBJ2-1	CASSYRDRYNEQFF	TGTGCCAGCAGTTACCGAGACAGATACAATGAGCAGTTCTTC
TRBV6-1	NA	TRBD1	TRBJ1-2	CASSLTGVVYGYTF	TGTGCCAGCAGCCTGACAGGGGTGGTCTATGGCTACACCTTC
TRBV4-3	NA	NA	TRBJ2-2	CASSQPGSYTGELFF	TGCGCCAGCAGCCAACCAGGGAGTTACACCGGGGAGCTGTTTTTT
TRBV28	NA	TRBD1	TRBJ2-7	CASSLLRDRGHEQYF	TGTGCCAGCAGTTTACTTCGGGACAGGGGACACGAGCAGTACTTC
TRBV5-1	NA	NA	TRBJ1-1	CASSLGVGLNTEAFF	TGCGCCAGCAGCTTGGGGGTGGGGCTGAACACTGAAGCTTTCTTT
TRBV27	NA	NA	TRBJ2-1	CASSLSPGSAYNEQFF	TGTGCCAGCAGTTTATCTCCAGGGAGTGCCTACAATGAGCAGTTCTTC